A selection of T cell receptor beta chains follows, all from one sample in a study of blood T cells in healthy people across ages. Each CDR3 protein is one row after TCRdb ran MiXCR on the 5' RACE reads. The table has roughly 2 million distinct CDR3 sequences, about 50% seen once. The sequencing input was blood. Receptors were obtained from a woman aged 40 to 49 in good health. Each CDR3 is given with its conserved first and last residue. The D gene is left open where the match is weak. Some rows have no size entry. The others give once, few or many, or a class for an expanded clone.

>TRBD2|TRBV12-3/TRBV12-4|few|TRBJ2-7
TGTGCCAGCAGTCAGAGCGGGGGGCATGGCGAGCAGTACTTC
CASSQSGGHGEQYF
>NA|TRBV27|NA|TRBJ2-1
TGTGCCAGCAGTGCCATCCACAGGAACAATGAGCAGTTCTTC
CASSAIHRNNEQFF
>NA|TRBV19|NA|TRBJ2-5
TGTGCCAGTAGTCCCCCGACGGAAGGACAAGAGACCCAGTACTTC
CASSPPTEGQETQYF
>TRBD1|TRBV28|NA|TRBJ1-2
TGTGCCAGCAGGAGAGACAGGGTTGGGTATGGCTACACCTTC
CASRRDRVGYGYTF
>TRBD1|TRBV6-6|few|TRBJ1-5
TGTGCCAGCAGTTACGTGGGGCCAGGGGGGGTGACTCAGCCCCAGCATTTT
CASSYVGPGGVTQPQHF
>TRBD2|TRBV7-2|NA|TRBJ2-5
TGTGCCAGCAGCTTCGGACTAGCGGGGATGCAGACCCAGTACTTC
CASSFGLAGMQTQYF
>TRBD2|TRBV24-1|few|TRBJ2-1
TGTGCCACCAGTGTAGTAGGGACTAGCGGGGGCATTACCTACAATGAGCAGTTCTTC
CATSVVGTSGGITYNEQFF
>TRBD1|TRBV9|NA|TRBJ2-3
TGTGCCAGCACCATAGGGGGACAGGGTGGCGCAGATACGCAGTATTTT
CASTIGGQGGADTQYF
>NA|TRBV5-5|NA|TRBJ2-2
TGTGCCAGCAGCGAGGCAGGGTTTGAGCAGTTTTTT
CASSEAGFEQFF
>TRBD1|TRBV18|NA|TRBJ1-1
TGTGCCAGCTCACTCCTCGATGACAGGGAAACTGAAGCTTTCTTT
CASSLLDDRETEAFF
>NA|TRBV4-3|few|TRBJ1-1
TGCGCCAGCAGCCAAGATCTTACCAGGGAGGTGTACATCACTGAAGCTTTCTTT
CASSQDLTREVYITEAFF
>TRBD2|TRBV20-1|few|TRBJ2-1
TGCAGTGCTCCACCAAGACTAGCGGGGAGCAATGAGCAGTTCTTC
CSAPPRLAGSNEQFF
>NA|TRBV3-1|NA|TRBJ2-1
TGTGCCAGCAGCCAGTGGGGACCCAACAATGAGCAGTTCTTC
CASSQWGPNNEQFF
>NA|TRBV7-9|NA|TRBJ2-1
TGTGCCAGCAGCCAAGGGGGACCCCGAAGCTCCTACAATGAGCAGTTCTTC
CASSQGGPRSSYNEQFF
>NA|TRBV4-3|NA|TRBJ1-2
TGCGCCAGCAGCCAAGAGGGCGGGAGCGATGGCTACACCTTC
CASSQEGGSDGYTF
>TRBD2|TRBV20-1|NA|TRBJ2-5
TGCAGTGCTAGAATACTAGCGGGGGGTCATCAAGAGACCCAGTACTTC
CSARILAGGHQETQYF
>NA|TRBV12-3/TRBV12-4|once|TRBJ2-3
TGTGCCAGCAGTACCCGAGCGGAGTCTAGCACAGATACGCAGTATTTT
CASSTRAESSTDTQYF
>NA|TRBV6-2/TRBV6-3|few|TRBJ1-2
TGTGCCAGCAGTTACTCGATCCAGGGGAATGGCTACACCTTC
CASSYSIQGNGYTF
>TRBD1|TRBV6-1|NA|TRBJ1-1
TGTGCCAGCCTAGGACAGGGTTTGGGCACTGAAGCTTTCTTT
CASLGQGLGTEAFF
>NA|TRBV4-1|few|TRBJ2-1
TGCGCCAGCAGCCAACTAGGGACCGGAAACTACAATGAGCAGTTCTTC
CASSQLGTGNYNEQFF
>TRBD1|TRBV10-3|once|TRBJ2-1
TGTGCCATCAGTGGGGACAGGACCTACGAGCAGTTCTTC
CAISGDRTYEQFF
>TRBD1|TRBV20-1|few|TRBJ2-1
TGCAGTGCTAGGGAGACAGGGTCTAGCACCAATGAGCAGTTCTTC
CSARETGSSTNEQFF
>NA|TRBV20-1|NA|TRBJ2-5
TGCAGTGCAGCCCGCTTGGGGGTCCAAGAGACCCAGTACTTC
CSAARLGVQETQYF
>NA|TRBV7-2|NA|TRBJ2-5
TGTGCCAGCAGCTTAGGAGTGGCTCTAGCAGGAGAGACCCAGTACTTC
CASSLGVALAGETQYF
>NA|TRBV4-1|NA|TRBJ1-6
TGCGCCAGCAGCCAAGAGCTGGGCCCCTATAATTCACCCCTCCACTTT
CASSQELGPYNSPLHF
>TRBD1|TRBV20-1|few|TRBJ1-2
TGCAGTGCTAGCTCCACCGGGACAGGGAGGAACTATGGCTACACCTTC
CSASSTGTGRNYGYTF
>NA|TRBV29-1|NA|TRBJ2-5
TGCAGCGTTGTGTCAACGGGGGCAGAGACCCAGTACTTC
CSVVSTGAETQYF
>TRBD1|TRBV24-1|NA|TRBJ1-2
TGTGCCACCAGTGATTTGCTCCGTCCGGGACAGGCTGGAGGCTACACCTTC
CATSDLLRPGQAGGYTF
>TRBD1|TRBV4-2|NA|TRBJ1-2
TGTGCCAGCAGCCCAGGGACAGAGGGCTACTATGGCTACACCTTC
CASSPGTEGYYGYTF
>NA|TRBV4-2|NA|TRBJ1-6
TGTGCCAGCAGCCAAGAGGGGGGCTGGAATTCACCCCTCCACTTT
CASSQEGGWNSPLHF
>NA|TRBV6-6|NA|TRBJ1-2
TGTGCCAGCAGTCGACAGGACTATGGCTACACCTTC
CASSRQDYGYTF
>NA|TRBV20-1|NA|TRBJ2-4
TGCAGTGCTAGAGATCGCCAAGGGGGAAACATTCAGTACTTC
CSARDRQGGNIQYF
>NA|TRBV20-1|NA|TRBJ1-1
TGCAGTGCTAGATCCGAGGGGACGAACACTGAAGCTTTCTTT
CSARSEGTNTEAFF
>NA|TRBV7-9|NA|TRBJ1-2
TGTGCCAGCAGCGAAGCCGGGAAATCGGCCGGCTATGGCTACACCTTC
CASSEAGKSAGYGYTF
>NA|TRBV6-1|NA|TRBJ2-7
TGTGCCAGCAGCACCCCGCGGAAGACAGTAACTTTCTACAATGAGCAGTACTTC
CASSTPRKTVTFYNEQYF
>TRBD1|TRBV4-2|NA|TRBJ2-3
TGTGCCAGCAGCCACCAAACAGGGGGCGCGGATACGCAGTATTTT
CASSHQTGGADTQYF